Each of the 21 T cell receptor beta chains below was sequenced from the same sample in a study of human T cells and chemical hapten exposure. The sample's time point: patch test 1, 2 weeks after DPC sensitization. Treatment meaning: therapeutic diphenylcyclopropenone sensitization with weekly scalp DPC. TCRdb used MiXCR to reprocess the RACE reads, holding one entry per CDR3 protein. The sample has 350,000 or so distinct CDR3 sequences; around 7% are singletons. The source material was whole blood, sampled in connection with sensitization to the hapten diphenylcyclopropenone (DPC). These receptors were collected from a woman aged 18-29 years with alopecia areata. Some clones in this sample may be carry-over from other donors' samples.

The chain has TRBV20-1 and TRBJ1-2; no clear D. Trimming removed 1 base at V and 6 bases at J, with 12 bases between. CDR3 length equals 13 residues. Germline V gene sequence: CDR1 DFQATT, CDR2 SNEGSKA (reference sequence). The CDR3 is CSARVHAGDGYTF. The CDR3 region has the DNA TGCAGTGCTAGAGTGCACGCAGGAGATGGCTACACCTTC.

In its sample, this clonotype was seen many times. This chain joins TRBV18 and TRBJ1-6, with 9 nucleotides matching TRBD1. The CDR3 is 16 residues long. The germline V gene encodes CDR1 KGHSH and CDR2 LQKENI. V gave up 6 bases and J gave up 6 bases; unmatched junction bases: 9. CDR3 nucleotide sequence: TGTGCCAGCTCCCCTAGGACAGGGGATGGTAATTCACCCCTCCACTTT. The encoded protein is CASSPRTGDGNSPLHF.

This clonotype has a count of ten or more. The chain links TRBV6-5 to TRBJ1-2, with D possibly matching TRBD1 (6 bases). V was clipped by 2 bases and J by 5 bases, with 9 bases between them. From germline, CDR1 is MNHEY and CDR2 SVGAGI. The CDR3 totals 13 residues. CDR3 in DNA: TGTGCCAGCAGTTACGACAGGCAATATGGCTACACCTTC. Protein product: CASSYDRQYGYTF.

The V and J genes are TRBV28 and TRBJ2-5; D remains unclear. This CDR3 region has 13 residues. V lost 3 bases, J lost 2 bases, and 7 bases lay in between. CDR1 is MDHEN, CDR2 SYDVKM, per germline. The CDR3 reads CASSFGSQETQYF. Written as DNA, the CDR3 is TGTGCCAGCAGTTTTGGCAGTCAAGAGACCCAGTACTTC. The complete variable domain, with remaining parts taken from reference TRBV28 and TRBJ2-5, reads DVKVTQSSRYLVKRTGEKVFLECVQDMDHENMFWYRQDPGLGLRLIYFSYDVKMKEKGDIPEGYSVSREKKERFSLILESASTNQTSMYLCASSFGSQETQYFGPGTRLLVL.

This clonotype was found a few times. The rearrangement uses TRBV18 and TRBJ1-6; D gene unclear. CDR3 size: 13 residues. V was pared by 3 bases and J by 6 bases, with 6 bases between. CDR1 and CDR2 from the germline V gene are KGHSH and LQKENI. CDR3 sequence reads: CASSPGINSPLHF. CDR3 DNA: TGTGCCAGCTCACCCGGGATTAATTCACCCCTCCACTTT.

At least ten counts were recorded for this clonotype. At one end the junction does not follow the germline gene, possibly because of a read error. The chain carries TRBV6-6 and TRBJ2-3; D is possibly TRBD2 (6 bases). The V gene's germline CDR1 is MNHNY and CDR2 SVGAGI (reference sequence). The CDR3 is 13 amino acids. CDR3: CAGREASLDTQYF. CDR3 nucleotides: TGTGCCGGCAGGGAGGCATCCTTAGATACGCAGTATTTT.

The J gene is TRBJ1-1, the V gene TRBV2; a weak D match, TRBD1 (6 bases). Per germline, CDR1 SNHLY and CDR2 FYNNEI. Trimming cost V 7 bases and J 5 bases, with 17 bases left between them. The CDR3 totals 14 residues. DNA of the CDR3: TGTGCCAGCAAAGTCGTCAGGGGCGGGACTGAAGCTTTCTTT. Its translation: CASKVVRGGTEAFF.

This sequence joins TRBV14 and TRBJ2-3; D is perhaps TRBD2 (6 bases). The CDR3 totals 15 residues. V lost 4 bases and J 6 bases, leaving 17 bases between the germline ends. Germline V gene sequence: CDR1 SGHDN, CDR2 FVKESK. The CDR3 sequence: CASSPQTGRSDTQYF. The CDR3, as DNA: TGTGCCAGCAGCCCACAGACCGGGAGATCGGATACGCAGTATTTT.

This clonotype came up a few times. The chain links TRBV9 to TRBJ1-1; D is perhaps TRBD1 (6 bases). This CDR3 has 13 amino acids. Germline V gene lookup returns CDR1 SGDLS and CDR2 YYNGEE. V was trimmed by 2 bases and J by 5 bases, leaving 10 bases between them. CDR3 residues: CASSVDSGTEAFF. The CDR3 nucleotides read TGTGCCAGCAGCGTGGACAGTGGGACTGAAGCTTTCTTT.

This clonotype was seen a handful of times. This chain joins TRBV28 and TRBJ2-7; 7 bases align to TRBD1. V trimming: 3 bases; J trimming: 0 bases; junction bases outside the gene matches: 8. The length of the CDR3 is 16 residues. Germline loops: CDR1 MDHEN, CDR2 SYDVKM. This CDR3 reads CASSLPGQLSSYEQYF. Written as DNA, the CDR3 is TGTGCCAGCAGTTTGCCGGGACAGCTCAGCTCCTACGAGCAGTACTTC.

This clonotype was counted between two and nine times. The V and J genes are TRBV12-3 or TRBV12-4 and TRBJ2-2, with 8 bases lining up with TRBD2. The CDR3 extends over 16 amino acids. The junction had 5 bases not matched to a gene; V was cut back by 5 bases and J by 0 bases. The CDR3 reads CASSHVAGSNTGELFF. DNA of the CDR3: TGTGCCAGCAGTCATGTAGCGGGGTCGAACACCGGGGAGCTGTTTTTT.

V is TRBV15 and J is TRBJ2-1; a weak D match, TRBD1 (5 bases). This CDR3 has 16 amino acids. Germline-derived CDR1 and CDR2 are LNHNV and YYDKDF (reference sequence). V shed 2 bases and J shed 0 bases, with 11 bases lying between them. CDR3 bases: TGTGCCACCAGCAGACAACAGGACACCTCCTACAATGAGCAGTTCTTC. Translation: CATSRQQDTSYNEQFF. The full variable domain, with the rest looked up from reference TRBV15 and TRBJ2-1, is DAMVIQNPRYQVTQFGKPVTLSCSQTLNHNVMYWYQQKSSQAPKLLFHYYDKDFNNEADTPDNFQSRRPNTSFCFLDIRSPGLGDTAMYLCATSRQQDTSYNEQFFGPGTRLTVL.

This clonotype showed up many times. The rearrangement joins TRBV11-2 to TRBJ2-2, with 9 positions matching TRBD1. The CDR3 consists of 15 residues. V lost 4 bases and J lost 7; bases outside the gene matches: 7. Per the germline V gene, CDR1 is SGHAT and CDR2 is FQNNGV. CDR3 DNA sequence: TGTGCCAGCAGCTCCCGGGACAGGGAAATCGGGGAGCTGTTTTTT. Residues: CASSSRDREIGELFF.

This clonotype was detected only a few times. DNA of the CDR3: TGCAGTGCTGGGGACCTCTACTATGGCTACACCTTC. It translates to CSAGDLYYGYTF. This rearrangement joins TRBV20-1 to TRBJ1-2, with D possibly being TRBD1 (5 bases). From germline, CDR1 is DFQATT and CDR2 SNEGSKA (reference sequence). V lost 5 bases to trimming and J lost 3 bases, with 10 bases between them. The CDR3 is 12 residues long.

The CDR3 nucleotides are TGTGCCAGCACCACGAGAACTAGCGGGTACACCGGGGAGCTGTTTTTT. This encodes CASTTRTSGYTGELFF. The V call is TRBV12-3 or TRBV12-4, the J call TRBJ2-2; 9 nucleotides align to TRBD2. The CDR3 runs to 16 residues. The ends lost 7 bases at V and 3 bases at J; junction bases unmatched: 9.

The chain employs TRBV4-1 and TRBJ2-7; 8 nucleotides line up with TRBD1. CDR1 and CDR2 (germline): MGHRA, YSYEKL. The CDR3 spans 15 residues. Trimming removed 3 bases from V and 2 bases from J; junction bases left unmatched: 6. This CDR3 is CASSHEQGGTYEQYF. For the CDR3, the DNA is TGCGCCAGCAGCCATGAACAGGGGGGAACCTACGAGCAGTACTTC.

The chain combines TRBV29-1 with TRBJ2-1; D may be TRBD1 or TRBD2 (7 bases each). CDR3 length: 15 amino acids. The V end lost 1 base, the J end lost 9 bases, and 19 bases lay between the germline ends. In germline, CDR1 is SQVTM, CDR2 ANQGSEA. CDR3 in amino acids: CSVEVLAIRGGEQFF. The CDR3 DNA sequence: TGCAGCGTTGAAGTGTTAGCTATCAGGGGGGGTGAGCAGTTCTTC.

The CDR3 region is CASSLRASGPPPPEQYF. The CDR3 coding sequence is TGTGCCAGCAGCTTGAGGGCTAGCGGACCACCCCCTCCCGAGCAGTACTTC. V usage is TRBV7-2 and J usage is TRBJ2-7; TRBD2 matches at 7 bases. Losses at the gene ends were 3 bases for V and 6 bases for J; bases not matched to a gene: 17. Per the germline V gene, CDR1 is SGHTA and CDR2 is FQGNSA. The CDR3 totals 17 residues.

This clonotype was seen ten or more times. The rearrangement links TRBV3-1 to TRBJ1-6, with 7 bases identical to TRBD1. CDR1 and CDR2 (germline): LGHDT, YNNKEL (reference sequence). This CDR3 has 15 amino acids. V shed 4 bases and J 7 bases; nucleotides not matched to a gene: 7. The CDR3 DNA reads TGTGCCAGCAGCCCCTGGGACAGAAAAAATTCACCCCTCCACTTT. Amino acid sequence: CASSPWDRKNSPLHF.

The V call is TRBV20-1, the J call TRBJ2-2; TRBD1 matches 8 bases. V was pared by 5 bases and J by 8 bases, with 13 bases of the junction left unmatched. From germline, CDR1 is DFQATT and CDR2 SNEGSKA (reference sequence). This CDR3 comprises 15 residues. The CDR3: CSAPNPDRATGELFF. The CDR3 DNA sequence: TGCAGTGCTCCTAACCCGGACAGGGCCACTGGGGAGCTGTTTTTT.

This clonotype came up many times. The V call is TRBV12-3 or TRBV12-4, the J call TRBJ2-1, with 7 nucleotides matching TRBD1. V shed 5 bases, J shed 12 bases, and the junction held 4 bases outside the gene matches. This CDR3 has 11 residues. This chain's CDR3 is CASSRQGSQFF. DNA for the CDR3: TGTGCCAGCAGTCGACAGGGTTCGCAGTTCTTC.